This entry lists 30 T cell receptor beta chains sequenced from one sample in a study of blood T cell repertoires in COVID-19. Using immunoSEQ multiplex PCR, the repertoire was profiled, and TCRdb retains in-frame clones only, with some absent. The data show roughly 60,000 clones, 87% seen once. Sequencing used peripheral blood. Source of these receptors: a man aged 40-50 years with COVID-19, enrolled during active disease.

The rearrangement uses TRBV30 and TRBJ1-6; TRBD1 aligns across 8 bases. The germline gives CDR1 GTSNPN, CDR2 SVGIG (reference sequence). J gave up 6 bases and V 3 bases, and 7 bases lay outside the gene matches. There are 15 residues in the CDR3. The chain's CDR3 is CAWRPWDRPNSPLHF. The CDR3 bases are TGTGCCTGGAGGCCCTGGGACAGGCCTAATTCACCCCTCCACTTT. Filled out from reference TRBV30 and TRBJ1-6, the complete variable domain reads SQTIHQWPATLVQPVGSPLSLECTVEGTSNPNLYWYRQAAGRGLQLLFYSVGIGQISSEVPQNLSASRPQDRQFILSSKKLLLSDSGFYLCAWRPWDRPNSPLHFGNGTRLTVT.

CDR3 loop: CASSSDSMNTEAFF. The CDR3 region has the DNA TGTGCCAGCAGCTCTGACTCAATGAACACTGAAGCTTTCTTT. The chain recombines TRBV11-2 with TRBJ1-1; D unclear. Germline values: CDR1 SGHAT, CDR2 FQNNGV. The CDR3 extends over 14 amino acids. V lost 4 bases and J 0 bases, leaving 9 bases between the germline ends.

The gene calls are TRBV11-2 and TRBJ2-3, with 7 bases matching TRBD2. The CDR3 has 15 amino acids. Germline V gives CDR1 SGHAT, CDR2 FQNNGV. V dropped 5 bases and J dropped 4; count of bases not matched to a gene: 9. CDR3: CASSRGEGAADTQYF. The CDR3, as DNA: TGTGCCAGCAGCCGCGGGGAGGGCGCGGCAGATACGCAGTATTTT.

V and J are TRBV5-6 and TRBJ2-3; D ambiguous. The CDR3 runs to 14 residues. Germline CDR1 reads SGHDT; CDR2 reads YYEEEE. Deletions cut 5 bases from V and 5 bases from J, with 15 bases between. The CDR3 loop is CASRLVGRQDTQYF. CDR3 bases: TGTGCCAGCAGACTGGTCGGTCGACAAGATACGCAGTATTTT.

V gene TRBV18 combines with J gene TRBJ1-1; the match to TRBD1 covers 7 bases. Germline assignment: CDR1 KGHSH and CDR2 LQKENI. The CDR3 has 14 amino acids. V trimming: 3 bases; J trimming: 3 bases; junction bases outside the gene matches: 4. CDR3 bases: TGTGCCAGCTCACCTCTCACAGGGGACACTGAAGCTTTCTTT. Translating it yields CASSPLTGDTEAFF.

The chain combines TRBV7-5 with TRBJ2-3; TRBD2 was called by the table and not checked on the DNA. TRBV7-5 is given as a pseudogene. The CDR3 contains 19 residues. The CDR3 spells CVRSLAARLAGGTTDTQYF. As DNA, the CDR3 is TGTGTCAGAAGCTTAGCAGCCCGACTAGCGGGGGGGACGACAGATACGCAGTATTTT.

This chain links TRBV5-1 with TRBJ1-2, with 10 bases lining up with TRBD1. Germline CDR1 is SGHRS and CDR2 is YFSETQ. This CDR3 has 15 amino acids. V was clipped by 2 bases and J by 5 bases; unmatched bases: 6. DNA for the CDR3: TGCGCCAGCAGCTTCGGGACAGGGGACCCGTATGGCTACACCTTC. Its translation is CASSFGTGDPYGYTF.

This chain uses TRBV18 with TRBJ2-5; D might be TRBD1 (5 bases). The germline V gene encodes CDR1 KGHSH and CDR2 LQKENI. The V end lost 3 bases, the J end lost 5 bases, and 7 bases lay between the germline ends. The CDR3 runs 12 residues. The CDR3 nucleotides are TGTGCCAGCTCACCGACAGATGAGACCCAGTACTTC. It translates to CASSPTDETQYF.

This chain joins TRBV11-2 and TRBJ2-7, with TRBD1 identical over 9 bases. This CDR3 is built from 14 residues. J gave up 6 bases and V 1 base, and 4 bases lay outside the gene matches. Germline V gene data show CDR1 as SGHAT and CDR2 as FQNNGV. The CDR3 here is CASSLVGQGSEQYF. The CDR3 nucleotides read TGTGCCAGCAGCTTAGTAGGACAGGGGTCCGAGCAGTACTTC. The full variable domain, completed using reference TRBV11-2 and TRBJ2-7, is EAGVAQSPRYKIIEKRQSVAFWCNPISGHATLYWYQQILGQGPKLLIQFQNNGVVDDSQLPKDRFSAERLKGVDSTLKIQPAKLEDSAVYLCASSLVGQGSEQYFGPGTRLTVT.

The chain recombines TRBV11-2 with TRBJ2-1, with a weak D call TRBD2 (7 bases). Germline CDR1 is SGHAT and CDR2 is FQNNGV. The CDR3 loop spans 16 amino acids. The V gene lost 1 base and the J gene lost 3 bases, with 13 bases spanning the gap. The CDR3 here is CASSLVGRGGYNEQFF. CDR3 coding DNA: TGTGCCAGCAGCTTAGTAGGTAGGGGGGGCTACAATGAGCAGTTCTTC.

This clone was seen only a few times. The chain has TRBV7-8 and TRBJ1-1; 7 nucleotides align to TRBD1. V shed 5 bases and J 5 bases; nucleotides not matched to a gene: 14. From germline, CDR1 is SGHVS and CDR2 FQNEAQ. This CDR3 comprises 16 residues. The CDR3 loop is CASSAHRGLSRTEAFF. The CDR3 nucleotides read TGTGCCAGCAGCGCTCACAGGGGATTGTCGAGGACTGAAGCTTTCTTT.

The rearrangement links TRBV4-1 to TRBJ1-5; 9 bases fit TRBD1. The CDR3 extends over 18 amino acids. Trimming removed 1 base from V and 2 bases from J; junction bases left unmatched: 9. CDR1 and CDR2 from the germline V gene are MGHRA and YSYEKL. The CDR3 loop reads CASSQGDRVKVGNQPQHF. For the CDR3, the DNA is TGCGCCAGCAGCCAAGGGGACAGGGTTAAAGTGGGCAATCAGCCCCAGCATTTT.

The CDR3 bases are TGTGCCAGCAGTGAAGGGGCCCAGCGGGACATAAGGGATGGCTACACCTTC. This gives the protein CASSEGAQRDIRDGYTF. The chain links TRBV6-1 to TRBJ1-2, with D possibly TRBD1 on 6 matching bases. Germline-derived CDR1 and CDR2 are MNHNS and SASEGT. The CDR3 has 17 amino acids. Trimming stripped 1 base from V and 6 bases from J, with 21 bases between.

This chain connects TRBV5-5 to TRBJ2-7; D perhaps matches TRBD2 (6 bases). V lost 0 bases to trimming and J lost 0 bases, with 10 bases between them. The germline gives CDR1 SGHKS, CDR2 YYEKEE (reference sequence). The CDR3 totals 15 residues. This CDR3 reads CASSLGSGGSYEQYF. CDR3 in DNA: TGTGCCAGCAGCTTGGGCTCCGGGGGCTCCTACGAGCAGTACTTC.

This chain links TRBV5-6 with TRBJ1-2; unclear D gene. The CDR3 is 14 residues long. Trimming shortened V by 0 bases and J by 4 bases, and 10 bases separated the two germline ends. CDR1 is SGHDT, CDR2 YYEEEE, per germline. DNA of the CDR3: TGTGCCAGCAGCTTGGGAACCACAGCCTATGGCTACACCTTC. Amino acids: CASSLGTTAYGYTF.

The sample holds one count of this clone. V gene TRBV11-3 combines with J gene TRBJ1-5, with D uncertain. V was shortened by 5 bases and J by 3 bases, with 8 bases between the two germline ends. This CDR3 is 13 amino acids long. The germline V gene has CDR1 SGHNT and CDR2 YENEEA. CDR3 amino acids: CASSPGDNQPQHF. DNA for the CDR3: TGTGCCAGCAGCCCCGGGGACAATCAGCCCCAGCATTTT.

DNA for the CDR3: TGTGCTAGTCCCGGGGGGACTAGCGTCACAGATACGCAGTATTTT. It encodes CASPGGTSVTDTQYF. The genes are TRBV12-5 and TRBJ2-3; 10 bases match TRBD2. The germline V gene encodes CDR1 LGHNT and CDR2 FRNRAP. The trim removed 8 bases at V and 2 bases at J, leaving 7 bases unmatched. The CDR3 spans 15 residues.

The chain carries TRBV29-1 and TRBJ2-5, with 8 nucleotides matching TRBD1. This CDR3 is built from 13 residues. CDR1 is SQVTM, CDR2 ANQGSEA, per germline. Trimming removed 8 bases from V and 5 bases from J; junction bases left unmatched: 10. The CDR3 region is CSIRGPLTETQYF. The CDR3 bases are TGCAGCATCAGGGGGCCGCTAACGGAGACCCAGTACTTC.

The chain combines TRBV5-1 with TRBJ1-2; tentative D call: TRBD1 (5 bases). Trimming took 0 bases from V and 2 from J, leaving 8 bases between them. CDR1 and CDR2 (germline): SGHRS, YFSETQ. The length of the CDR3 is 14 residues. For the CDR3, the DNA is TGCGCCAGCAGCTTGGAGGGGAACAACTATGGCTACACCTTC. This encodes CASSLEGNNYGYTF.

The rearrangement uses TRBV12-3 or TRBV12-4 and TRBJ1-1, with D tentatively TRBD1 (6 bases). The V end lost 6 bases, the J end lost 6 bases, and 14 bases lay between the germline ends. CDR3 length: 13 amino acids. CDR3 protein: CASRQGPQAEAFF. The CDR3, as DNA: TGTGCCAGCAGACAGGGTCCTCAGGCTGAAGCTTTCTTT.

V and J are TRBV5-1 and TRBJ2-7; 9 bases match TRBD1. Germline V gene lookup returns CDR1 SGHRS and CDR2 YFSETQ. V was pared by 1 base and J by 3 bases, with 2 bases of the junction left unmatched. The length of the CDR3 is 14 residues. CDR3 amino acids: CASSLQGQGYEQYF. Written as DNA, the CDR3 is TGCGCCAGCAGCTTGCAGGGACAGGGCTACGAGCAGTACTTC.

V is TRBV13 and J is TRBJ2-1; maybe TRBD1 (5 bases). The CDR3 extends over 14 amino acids. V shed 4 bases and J shed 7 bases, with 14 bases lying between them. CDR1 and CDR2 (germline): PRHDT, FYEKMQ (reference sequence). The CDR3 coding sequence is TGTGCCAGCAGCTGGTCGGTTGGGGCAAATGAGCAGTTCTTC. Protein product: CASSWSVGANEQFF.

The chain is built from TRBV19 and TRBJ1-5; no firm D call. Per the germline V gene, CDR1 is LNHDA and CDR2 is SQIVND (reference sequence). The CDR3 runs to 15 residues. V lost 3 bases and J 0 bases, leaving 9 bases between the germline ends. CDR3 in amino acids: CASSILADSNQPQHF. DNA for the CDR3: TGTGCCAGTAGTATCCTCGCGGATAGCAATCAGCCCCAGCATTTT. Filled out from reference TRBV19 and TRBJ1-5, the complete variable domain reads DGGITQSPKYLFRKEGQNVTLSCEQNLNHDAMYWYRQDPGQGLRLIYYSQIVNDFQKGDIAEGYSVSREKKESFPLTVTSAQKNPTAFYLCASSILADSNQPQHFGDGTRLSIL.

This chain joins TRBV6-6 and TRBJ2-5; TRBD2 agrees at 9 bases. CDR3 length: 14 residues. Per germline, CDR1 MNHNY and CDR2 SVGAGI (reference sequence). The V gene end was trimmed by 0 bases and the J gene end by 9 bases; junction bases not matched to a gene: 5. CDR3 region: CASSYSGGGAPQYF. The CDR3 DNA follows: TGTGCCAGCAGTTACTCTGGCGGGGGGGCTCCCCAGTACTTC.

The chain is built from TRBV5-4 and TRBJ2-3; 10 bases fit TRBD2. CDR1 and CDR2 from the germline V gene are SGHNT and YYREEE (reference sequence). This CDR3 is 16 amino acids long. Trimming took 0 bases from V and 0 from J; bases not matched to a gene: 1. Here the CDR3 DNA reads TGTGCCAGCAGCTTGGAGACTAGCGGGAGCACAGATACGCAGTATTTT. This sequence encodes CASSLETSGSTDTQYF.

This chain joins TRBV3-1 (or the pseudogene TRBV3-2) and TRBJ2-3; a weak D match, TRBD2 (5 bases). The V end lost 2 bases, the J end lost 4 bases, and 10 bases lay between the germline ends. This CDR3 comprises 14 residues. CDR1 and CDR2 from the germline V gene are LGHDT and YNNKEL (reference sequence). In nucleotides, the CDR3 is TGTGCCAGCAGCCAATTTGTAGCGTCAGATACGCAGTATTTT. It yields the protein CASSQFVASDTQYF.

The gene calls are TRBV5-8 and TRBJ1-5, with D maybe TRBD1 (5 bases). Per germline, CDR1 SGHTS and CDR2 YDEGEE. The CDR3 is 13 amino acids. Trimming removed 0 bases from V and 13 bases from J, with 14 bases in between. CDR3 amino acids: CASSLGQGRPQHF. The DNA for the CDR3 is TGTGCCAGCAGCTTGGGTCAGGGCAGACCTCAGCATTTT. The full variable domain, its missing parts supplied by reference TRBV5-8 and TRBJ1-5, is EAGVTQSPTHLIKTRGQQATLRCSPISGHTSVYWYQQALGLGLQFLLWYDEGEERNRGNFPPRFSGRQFPNYSSELNVNALELEDSALYLCASSLGQGRPQHFGDGTRLSIL.

The chain employs TRBV11-3 and TRBJ2-2; D might be TRBD1 (6 bases). The germline V gene has CDR1 SGHNT and CDR2 YENEEA. V was clipped by 5 bases and J by 0 bases, with 10 bases between them. CDR3 length equals 15 residues. The CDR3 is CASSTGTTNTGELFF. CDR3 sequence (DNA): TGTGCCAGCAGCACGGGGACAACGAACACCGGGGAGCTGTTTTTT.

The V and J genes are TRBV10-2 and TRBJ2-5; 15 nucleotides match TRBD2. V shed 7 bases, J shed 4 bases, and the junction held 7 bases outside the gene matches. CDR3 size: 16 residues. The germline V gene encodes CDR1 WSHSY and CDR2 SAAADI. CDR3 sequence reads: CASTDRTSGGAETQYF. The DNA of the CDR3 is TGCGCCAGCACCGATAGGACTAGCGGGGGGGCAGAGACCCAGTACTTC.

A few counts support this clone. The gene calls are TRBV4-2 and TRBJ1-1; D not resolved. CDR1 is LGHNA and CDR2 is YNFKEQ in the germline V gene. The V gene lost 8 bases and the J gene lost 8 bases, with 15 bases spanning the gap. This CDR3 has 12 amino acids. The CDR3 here is CASREGGTEAFF. In nucleotides, the CDR3 is TGTGCCAGCCGCGAGGGCGGTACCGAAGCTTTCTTT.